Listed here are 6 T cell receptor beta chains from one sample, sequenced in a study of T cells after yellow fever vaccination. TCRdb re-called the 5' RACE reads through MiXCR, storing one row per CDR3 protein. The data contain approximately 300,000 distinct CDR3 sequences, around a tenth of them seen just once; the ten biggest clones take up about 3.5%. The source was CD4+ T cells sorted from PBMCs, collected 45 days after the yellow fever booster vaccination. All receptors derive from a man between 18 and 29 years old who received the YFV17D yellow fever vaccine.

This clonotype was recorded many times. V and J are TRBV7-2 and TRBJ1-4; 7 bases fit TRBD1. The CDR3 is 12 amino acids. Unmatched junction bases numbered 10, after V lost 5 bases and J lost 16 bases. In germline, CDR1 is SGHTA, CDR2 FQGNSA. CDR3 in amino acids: CASSPGQVEPFF. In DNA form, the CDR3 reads TGTGCCAGCAGCCCTGGACAGGTTGAGCCGTTTTTT.

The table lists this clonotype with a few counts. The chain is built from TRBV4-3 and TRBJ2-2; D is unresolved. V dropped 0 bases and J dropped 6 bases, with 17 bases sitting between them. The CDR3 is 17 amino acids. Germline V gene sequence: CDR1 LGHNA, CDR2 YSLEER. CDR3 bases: TGCGCCAGCAGCCAAGAGCTCAAGGGCAGAGTGGCCGGGGAGCTGTTTTTT. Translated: CASSQELKGRVAGELFF.

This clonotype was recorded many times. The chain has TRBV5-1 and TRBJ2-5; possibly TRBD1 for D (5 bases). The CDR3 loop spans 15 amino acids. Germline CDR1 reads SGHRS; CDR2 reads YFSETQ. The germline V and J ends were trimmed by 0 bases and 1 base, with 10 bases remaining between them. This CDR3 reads CASSLVPGPQETQYF. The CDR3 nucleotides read TGCGCCAGCAGCTTGGTACCAGGGCCCCAAGAGACCCAGTACTTC.

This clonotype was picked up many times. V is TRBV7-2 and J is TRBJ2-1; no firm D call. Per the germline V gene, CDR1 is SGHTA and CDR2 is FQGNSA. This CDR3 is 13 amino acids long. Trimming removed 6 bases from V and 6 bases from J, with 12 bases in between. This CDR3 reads CASRFGGANEQFF. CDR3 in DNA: TGTGCCAGCAGGTTCGGTGGAGCCAATGAGCAGTTCTTC.

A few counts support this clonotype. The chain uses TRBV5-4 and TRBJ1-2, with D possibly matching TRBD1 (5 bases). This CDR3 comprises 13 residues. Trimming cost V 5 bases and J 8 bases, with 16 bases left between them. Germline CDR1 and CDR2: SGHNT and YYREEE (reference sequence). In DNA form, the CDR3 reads TGTGCCAGCAGTATCGACAGCCCGGGAGGCTACACCTTC. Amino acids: CASSIDSPGGYTF.

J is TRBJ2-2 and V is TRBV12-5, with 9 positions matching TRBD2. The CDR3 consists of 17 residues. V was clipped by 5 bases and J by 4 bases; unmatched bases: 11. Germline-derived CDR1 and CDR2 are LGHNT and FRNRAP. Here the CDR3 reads CASGPGVAGVGTGELFF. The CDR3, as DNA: TGTGCTAGTGGTCCCGGAGTAGCGGGGGTCGGCACCGGGGAGCTGTTTTTT.